Each of the 27 T cell receptor beta chains below was sequenced from the same sample in a study of CD8 T cells in Susac syndrome. Reverse transcription of roughly 0.5 to 1 ug RNA was carried out with random hexamers. TCRdb redid the calling of the immunoSEQ multiplex PCR reads with MiXCR, one entry per CDR3 protein. Among 130,000 or so distinct CDR3 sequences listed, roughly 80% were seen once. Sample: CD8+ T cells from PBMCs. Receptors were obtained from a human donor with multiple sclerosis.

The chain recombines TRBV12-3 or TRBV12-4 with TRBJ1-1, with D unresolved. CDR3 length equals 15 residues. Trimming took off 0 bases at V and 3 bases at J, with 11 bases between the two ends. The CDR3 bases are TGTGCCAGCAGTTTAGCCCCCGGGTGGGACACTGAAGCTTTCTTT. Translation: CASSLAPGWDTEAFF.

This clonotype has just a few counts. V usage is TRBV2 and J usage is TRBJ2-1, with 11 bases identical to TRBD2. Germline V gives CDR1 SNHLY, CDR2 FYNNEI. The CDR3 is made up of 18 amino acids. V lost 5 bases and J lost 8; bases outside the gene matches: 17. The DNA for the CDR3 is TGTGCCAGCAGTAACATAGCGGGGGGGCCCCGTGTAGACGATGAGCAGTTCTTC. Translated: CASSNIAGGPRVDDEQFF.

The chain links TRBV20-1 to TRBJ2-7; D is unresolved. The CDR3 extends over 13 amino acids. V was trimmed by 0 bases and J by 3 bases, leaving 9 bases between them. The germline V gene encodes CDR1 DFQATT and CDR2 SNEGSKA (reference sequence). The DNA of the CDR3 is TGCAGTGCTAGAGATGAGGTGGACTACGAGCAGTACTTC. This encodes CSARDEVDYEQYF.

The chain recombines TRBV7-2 with TRBJ1-2; D is undetermined. The V end was cut by 1 base, the J end by 7 bases, with 13 bases between. The CDR3 is 14 amino acids. CDR1 is SGHTA and CDR2 is FQGNSA in the germline V gene. The CDR3, as DNA: TGTGCCAGCAGCTTAGTAACCCTCCCTCCTGGCTACACCTTC. Amino acid sequence: CASSLVTLPPGYTF.

The chain uses TRBV6-4 and TRBJ1-2; D might be TRBD1 (5 bases). The germline gives CDR1 MRHNA, CDR2 SNTAGT. There are 13 residues in the CDR3. V lost 5 bases and J lost 2, with 9 bases in between. Written as DNA, the CDR3 is TGTGCCAGCAGTTGGGGACCGAACTATGGCTACACCTTC. Translation: CASSWGPNYGYTF.

This chain connects TRBV5-4 to TRBJ1-1; D not resolved. V was clipped by 0 bases and J by 4 bases, with 16 bases between them. The CDR3 has 16 residues. Germline V gene sequence: CDR1 SGHNT, CDR2 YYREEE (reference sequence). The CDR3: CASSLGVVQPLTEAFF. CDR3 sequence (DNA): TGTGCCAGCAGCTTGGGGGTAGTACAGCCCCTCACTGAAGCTTTCTTT.

This clonotype has more than one count but fewer than ten. The rearrangement uses TRBV4-1 and TRBJ2-5, with a tentative D call TRBD1 (6 bases). Trimming shortened V by 2 bases and J by 2 bases, and 12 bases separated the two germline ends. Germline lookup yields CDR1 MGHRA and CDR2 YSYEKL. This CDR3 is 15 amino acids long. CDR3 sequence (DNA): TGCGCCAGCAGCCAAACGGACAGTTTTCAAGAGACCCAGTACTTC. It yields the protein CASSQTDSFQETQYF.

This clonotype was picked up one time. The chain is built from TRBV7-8 and TRBJ1-1, with TRBD1 matching 7 bases. From germline, CDR1 is SGHVS and CDR2 FQNEAQ. V was clipped by 5 bases and J by 1 base; unmatched bases: 4. The CDR3 has 14 amino acids. CDR3 sequence reads: CASSVGQENTEAFF. In DNA form, the CDR3 reads TGTGCCAGCAGCGTCGGACAGGAGAACACTGAAGCTTTCTTT.

This clonotype was seen only a few times. The V gene is TRBV4-1, the J gene TRBJ1-1; D perhaps matches TRBD1 (5 bases). This CDR3 comprises 13 residues. Germline V lookup: CDR1 MGHRA, CDR2 YSYEKL. V lost 0 bases, J lost 8 bases, and 10 bases lay in between. CDR3 nucleotides: TGCGCCAGCAGCCAAGATCCGTCAGGGGAAGCTTTCTTT. Amino acids: CASSQDPSGEAFF.

This rearrangement joins TRBV4-1 to TRBJ2-7; D gene unclear. The CDR3 runs 13 residues. Germline V CDR1 and CDR2: MGHRA, YSYEKL. V was clipped by 4 bases and J by 2 bases, with 9 bases between them. CDR3 region: CASSPTATYEQYF. CDR3 in DNA: TGCGCCAGCAGCCCCACGGCTACCTACGAGCAGTACTTC.

The gene calls are TRBV20-1 and TRBJ2-4, with D perhaps given as TRBD1 or TRBD2 (5 bases each). Trimming left V 5 bases short and J 10 bases short, with 18 bases between. In germline, CDR1 is DFQATT, CDR2 SNEGSKA (reference sequence). CDR3 length equals 13 residues. The CDR3 region has the DNA TGCAGTGCTTCCGGGACCGAAGGGCCTATTCAGTACTTC. Amino acid sequence: CSASGTEGPIQYF.

This clonotype has a single count. The chain couples TRBV5-1 to TRBJ2-7, with a tentative D call TRBD2 (6 bases). The CDR3 has 15 residues. In germline, CDR1 is SGHRS, CDR2 YFSETQ. V gave up 4 bases and J gave up 5 bases, with 19 bases separating them. The chain's CDR3 is CASSLIWRGTDEQYF. The CDR3 coding sequence is TGCGCCAGCAGCCTCATCTGGCGGGGAACTGACGAGCAGTACTTC.

The genes are TRBV6-5 and TRBJ2-1, with 7 bases lining up with TRBD1. The germline V gene has CDR1 MNHEY and CDR2 SVGAGI. CDR3 length: 14 amino acids. V was pared by 4 bases and J by 15 bases, with 15 bases of the junction left unmatched. DNA of the CDR3: TGTGCCAGCAGTTCTAGACAGGGCGTTATGGAACCGTTCTTC. Its translation is CASSSRQGVMEPFF.

The chain links TRBV5-4 to TRBJ1-1; TRBD1 agrees at 10 bases. The trim removed 4 bases at V and 12 bases at J, leaving 6 bases unmatched. The CDR3 loop spans 12 amino acids. The germline V gene has CDR1 SGHNT and CDR2 YYREEE (reference sequence). CDR3 DNA: TGTGCCAGCAGCCTTCCGGGACAGGGGACTTTCTTT. Translated, it gives CASSLPGQGTFF.

The chain joins TRBV20-1 to TRBJ1-4; D is uncertain. CDR3 size: 11 residues. Trimming took 0 bases from V and 7 from J, leaving 3 bases between them. Germline CDR1 reads DFQATT; CDR2 reads SNEGSKA (reference sequence). The CDR3 here is CSARDLEKLFF. The CDR3, as DNA: TGCAGTGCTAGAGATCTTGAAAAACTGTTTTTT.

The chain links TRBV12-3 or TRBV12-4 to TRBJ2-5; D not resolved. The CDR3 runs to 14 residues. Trimming pared 0 bases from V and 4 bases from J, leaving 9 bases between. CDR3 sequence: CASSLAGSGETQYF. The CDR3 region has the DNA TGTGCCAGCAGTTTAGCGGGTTCTGGAGAGACCCAGTACTTC.

This chain links TRBV28 with TRBJ1-4; D ambiguous. The germline CDR1 and CDR2 sequences are MDHEN and SYDVKM. V gave up 6 bases and J gave up 6 bases, with 8 bases separating them. This CDR3 comprises 12 residues. The CDR3 is CASSHVYEKLFF. The CDR3 DNA follows: TGTGCCAGCAGCCATGTCTATGAAAAACTGTTTTTT.

This sequence joins TRBV5-1 and TRBJ2-7; 10 bases are shared with TRBD1. This CDR3 has 14 residues. J gave up 5 bases and V 2 bases, and 4 bases lay outside the gene matches. Germline CDR1 is SGHRS and CDR2 is YFSETQ. Here the CDR3 DNA reads TGCGCCAGCAGCTTTGGGACAGGGGAAAACGAGCAGTACTTC. This codes for CASSFGTGENEQYF.

The chain couples TRBV12-3 or TRBV12-4 to TRBJ2-5; D is possibly TRBD2 (6 bases). The CDR3 totals 13 residues. Trimming stripped 4 bases from V and 5 bases from J, with 11 bases between. CDR3 coding DNA: TGTGCCAGCAGTTGGCAGGCGGGGGAGACCCAGTACTTC. This encodes CASSWQAGETQYF.

J is TRBJ2-5 and V is TRBV19; 13 nucleotides agree with TRBD2. CDR3 length: 16 amino acids. In germline, CDR1 is LNHDA, CDR2 SQIVND (reference sequence). V shed 5 bases, J shed 4 bases, and the junction held 7 bases outside the gene matches. CDR3 amino acids: CASSPGTSGMGETQYF. The DNA for the CDR3 is TGTGCCAGTAGTCCAGGGACTAGCGGGATGGGAGAGACCCAGTACTTC. Together with reference TRBV19 and TRBJ2-5, the CDR3 gives the full variable domain: DGGITQSPKYLFRKEGQNVTLSCEQNLNHDAMYWYRQDPGQGLRLIYYSQIVNDFQKGDIAEGYSVSREKKESFPLTVTSAQKNPTAFYLCASSPGTSGMGETQYFGPGTRLLVL.

This clonotype was seen only a few times. The chain recombines TRBV5-1 with TRBJ2-1; 7 bases are shared with TRBD1. Germline trimming cut 0 bases from V and 6 bases from J; bases unmatched to any gene: 15. Per the germline V gene, CDR1 is SGHRS and CDR2 is YFSETQ. This CDR3 region has 18 residues. CDR3 sequence (DNA): TGCGCCAGCAGCTTGGAGCTTCACCCGGGAACAGGGGTCAATGAGCAGTTCTTC. Residues: CASSLELHPGTGVNEQFF.

The chain joins TRBV19 to TRBJ1-5; unclear D gene. This CDR3 has 14 amino acids. From germline, CDR1 is LNHDA and CDR2 SQIVND (reference sequence). Trimming took 3 bases from V and 6 from J, leaving 12 bases between them. CDR3 region: CASSMAPVGQPQHF. For the CDR3, the DNA is TGTGCCAGTAGTATGGCCCCAGTGGGTCAGCCCCAGCATTTT.

This chain connects TRBV5-1 to TRBJ1-4, with TRBD1 matching over 7 bases. J gave up 0 bases and V 4 bases, and 6 bases lay outside the gene matches. The CDR3 has 16 residues. CDR1 is SGHRS, CDR2 YFSETQ, per germline. CDR3 nucleotides: TGCGCCAGCAGCGGGGACAGCCCTTCAACTAATGAAAAACTGTTTTTT. As protein: CASSGDSPSTNEKLFF.

This sequence joins TRBV9 and TRBJ1-1; D may be TRBD1 (6 bases). Germline lookup yields CDR1 SGDLS and CDR2 YYNGEE. The CDR3 loop spans 14 amino acids. V gave up 4 bases and J gave up 5 bases, with 15 bases separating them. The CDR3 sequence: CASSITWRGTEAFF. CDR3 DNA: TGTGCCAGCAGCATAACATGGAGGGGGACTGAAGCTTTCTTT.

The rearrangement uses TRBV5-4 and TRBJ2-7, with no clear D. CDR3 length: 15 residues. In germline, CDR1 is SGHNT, CDR2 YYREEE (reference sequence). V shed 1 base and J shed 5 bases, with 16 bases lying between them. CDR3 nucleotides: TGTGCCAGCAGCTTGAACTTCGAGTGGGAAGACGAGCAGTACTTC. Protein product: CASSLNFEWEDEQYF.

The sample holds a few counts of this clonotype. The chain joins TRBV6-2 or TRBV6-3 to TRBJ2-7; the D is unclear. This CDR3 is 12 amino acids long. Trimming stripped 1 base from V and 3 bases from J, with 4 bases between. CDR1 and CDR2 (germline): MNHEY, SVGEGT. The CDR3 here is CASSYWDYEQYF. The DNA of the CDR3 is TGTGCCAGCAGTTACTGGGACTACGAGCAGTACTTC.

This sequence joins TRBV6-2 or TRBV6-3 and TRBJ1-2, with 9 bases identical to TRBD1. V was clipped by 7 bases and J by 4 bases; unmatched bases: 10. The CDR3 is 15 amino acids. The germline V gene has CDR1 MNHEY and CDR2 SVGEGT. The CDR3 reads CASNERQGGLYGYTF. Written as DNA, the CDR3 is TGTGCCAGCAACGAGCGACAGGGGGGCCTCTATGGCTACACCTTC.